This T cell receptor beta chain comes out of a study of blood T cell repertoires in COVID-19. Trimming took 3 bases from V and 9 from J, leaving 12 bases between them. The germline CDR1 and CDR2 sequences are DFQATT and SNEGSKA (reference sequence). This CDR3 contains 13 residues. Sequenced by immunoSEQ multiplex PCR; TCRdb stores in-frame clones only, minus some. In the table there are about 200,000 clones, around 85% of which are singletons. The TCR sequence derives from a woman in her 40s with acute COVID-19. The sample comprised PBMCs or T cells enriched from blood (not recorded which). The rearrangement joins TRBV20-1 to TRBJ1-6; D not certain. The CDR3 DNA follows: TGCAGTGCTAGTCCTTCCCTAGCTTCACCCCTCCACTTT. It yields the protein CSASPSLASPLHF.